The subject of this entry is one TCR beta chain. CDR1 and CDR2 (germline): SGHAT, FQNNGV. The V end was cut by 0 bases, the J end by 9 bases, with 9 bases between. The CDR3 is made up of 13 amino acids. Per the original data handling: Amplification with reference gene primers provided the estimates of nucleated cell counts. TCRdb's table, derived via immunoSEQ multiplex PCR, lists solely in-frame clones and lacks some. That table furnishes V, J and clone size, whereas the DNA furnished D and trimming. The repertoire consists of 98,000 or so clones, with about nine tenths occurring once and the leading ten covering 2% to 3%. The data were obtained in a study of blood T cell repertoires in COVID-19. Background on the study: The cDNA or gDNA used as material had been derived from T cells, B-cell-depleted T cells, or PBMCs.

The chain links TRBV11-2 to TRBJ2-1; the D is unclear. The material sequenced was peripheral blood. The receptor was derived from a human donor in a cohort sampled during active COVID-19. The CDR3 here is CASSLDRSGEQFF. CDR3 in DNA: TGTGCCAGCAGCTTAGACCGGTCCGGTGAGCAGTTCTTC.